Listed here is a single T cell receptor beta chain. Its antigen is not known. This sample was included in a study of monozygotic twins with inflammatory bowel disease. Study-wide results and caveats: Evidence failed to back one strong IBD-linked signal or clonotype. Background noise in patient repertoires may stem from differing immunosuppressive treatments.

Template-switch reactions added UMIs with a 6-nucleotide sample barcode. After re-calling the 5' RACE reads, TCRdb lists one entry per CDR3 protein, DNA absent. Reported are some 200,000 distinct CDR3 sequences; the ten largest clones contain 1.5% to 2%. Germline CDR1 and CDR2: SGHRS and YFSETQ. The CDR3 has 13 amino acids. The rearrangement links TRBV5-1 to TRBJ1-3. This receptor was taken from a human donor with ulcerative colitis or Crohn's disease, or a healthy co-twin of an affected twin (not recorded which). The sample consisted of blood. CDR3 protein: CASSLGPGNTIYF.